These 9 T cell receptor beta chains were all obtained from the same sample, sequenced in a study of human T cells and chemical hapten exposure. TCRdb re-called the RACE reads through MiXCR, storing one row per CDR3 protein. The repertoire holds 110,000 to 150,000 distinct CDR3 sequences, over 9.5% seen once, with about 1.4% in the top ten. The time point: patch test 2, 6 weeks after DPC sensitization. Treatment denoted: therapeutic diphenylcyclopropenone sensitization with weekly scalp DPC. The specimen comprised whole blood, sampled in connection with sensitization to the hapten diphenylcyclopropenone (DPC). The receptors were sampled from a woman between 45 and 60 years old with alopecia areata. Some clones in this sample may be carry-over from other donors' samples.

V is TRBV6-2 or TRBV6-3 and J is TRBJ2-7; 10 bases are a match to TRBD2. Germline-derived CDR1 and CDR2 are MNHEY and SVGEGT. The junction had 3 bases not matched to a gene; V was cut back by 4 bases and J by 3 bases. The CDR3 contains 14 residues. CDR3 sequence: CASSFGTSVYEQYF. In DNA form, the CDR3 reads TGTGCCAGCAGTTTCGGGACTAGCGTCTACGAGCAGTACTTC.

This clonotype was seen many times. The chain combines TRBV24-1 with TRBJ2-1; D not certain. The CDR3 extends over 13 amino acids. Germline-derived CDR1 and CDR2 are KGHDR and SFDVKD. V dropped 0 bases and J dropped 7 bases, with 6 bases sitting between them. The CDR3: CATSDLRRNEQFF. Here the CDR3 DNA reads TGTGCCACCAGTGATTTGCGAAGGAATGAGCAGTTCTTC.

The V call is TRBV6-6, the J call TRBJ2-7; D might be TRBD1 (6 bases). CDR1 MNHNY and CDR2 SVGAGI come from the germline V gene (reference sequence). The V gene lost 2 bases and the J gene lost 3 bases, with 8 bases spanning the gap. The CDR3 has 13 amino acids. The CDR3 DNA sequence: TGTGCCAGCAGTTACCAGGGGTTCTACGAGCAGTACTTC. Translating gives CASSYQGFYEQYF.

This clonotype turned up a few times. The chain carries TRBV2 and TRBJ1-2, with TRBD1 identical over 7 bases. Germline CDR1 is SNHLY and CDR2 is FYNNEI. V shed 6 bases, J shed 4 bases, and the junction held 8 bases outside the gene matches. The CDR3 loop spans 14 amino acids. This CDR3 reads CASRTGAATYGYTF. The CDR3 DNA sequence: TGTGCCAGCAGAACAGGGGCGGCGACCTATGGCTACACCTTC. The complete variable domain, with remaining parts taken from reference TRBV2 and TRBJ1-2, reads EPEVTQTPSHQVTQMGQEVILRCVPISNHLYFYWYRQILGQKVEFLVSFYNNEISEKSEIFDDQFSVERPDGSNFTLKIRSTKLEDSAMYFCASRTGAATYGYTFGSGTRLTVV.

In DNA form, the CDR3 reads TGTGCCAGCAGTTACGGTCCCCCTTGGCCTGGAAACACCATATATTTT. Translating gives CASSYGPPWPGNTIYF. The chain links TRBV6-6 to TRBJ1-3; D gene uncertain. Trimming took 2 bases from V and 2 from J, leaving 13 bases between them. This CDR3 is 16 amino acids long. CDR1 is MNHNY and CDR2 is SVGAGI in the germline V gene (reference sequence).

In its sample, this clonotype was seen a few times. The chain couples TRBV12-3 or TRBV12-4 to TRBJ2-3, with 7 bases lining up with TRBD1. The CDR3 covers 15 residues. The junction had 6 bases not matched to a gene; V was cut back by 3 bases and J by 3 bases. The CDR3 DNA reads as TGTGCCAGCAGTTTGGTACAGGGGTGGACAGATACGCAGTATTTT. As protein: CASSLVQGWTDTQYF.

This clonotype was counted at least ten times. The gene calls are TRBV21-1 and TRBJ2-6. TRBV21-1 is an annotated pseudogene. The CDR3 is made up of 13 amino acids. The CDR3 nucleotides are TGTGCCAGCATTGCTCCTGGGGCCAACGTCCTGACTTTC. Translating it yields CASIAPGANVLTF.

This clonotype was recorded at least ten times. The gene calls are TRBV27 and TRBJ2-5; D is perhaps TRBD1 (5 bases). Germline CDR1 is MNHEY and CDR2 is SMNVEV (reference sequence). Trimming pared 6 bases from V and 5 bases from J, leaving 16 bases between. There are 14 residues in the CDR3. CDR3 bases: TGTGCCAGCAGCGACGGGCCCCACAGGGAGACCCAGTACTTC. Its protein is CASSDGPHRETQYF.

The table lists this clonotype with many counts. The chain uses TRBV3-1 and TRBJ1-2; D is possibly TRBD1 (5 bases). CDR1 is LGHDT, CDR2 YNNKEL, per germline (reference sequence). With 4 bases removed from V and 3 bases from J, the gap between germline ends came to 18 bases. CDR3 length: 16 residues. This CDR3 is CASSPSGAAADYGYTF. The CDR3 region has the DNA TGTGCCAGCAGCCCATCTGGGGCCGCGGCTGACTATGGCTACACCTTC.